This TCR beta chain was captured in a study of cytomegalovirus exposure and HLA in healthy donors (TCRdb year 2017). Background for the entire study: According to a later analysis, the roughly 120 validation repertoires were produced on the same platform as the approximately 690 repertoires of the first cohort. The study was designed to test whether signatures of past pathogen exposure could be identified by cataloging public T cell receptors. A separate validation cohort of roughly 130 different subjects was used in addition to the roughly 700-subject first cohort. To predict cytomegalovirus infection status, the study combined high-throughput TCR immunosequencing, statistical association of individual TCRs with disease status, and machine learning.

What the study reported, not specific to this receptor: Subsequent analysis determined that TCRs grouped into clusters in the first cohort also showed a tendency toward co-occurrence across the roughly 120 validation repertoires, and approximately 93% of cluster scores exceeded 0. It was suggested by the authors that the approach could potentially be generalized to other disease states and immunological phenotypes. Cytomegalovirus status was reported to be diagnosed by the classifier with high specificity and sensitivity in both the original and validation cohorts. All 120 or so repertoires were used to score co-occurrence in the validation cohort in a later analysis, because that analysis had no HLA typing for the cohort. In vitro tests confirmed that a few of the cytomegalovirus-associated TCR beta chains recognize cytomegalovirus antigens. Across donors, most TCR sequences were observed very rarely, whereas some public TCRs were present in many individuals. A total of around 150 TCR beta chains were listed by the study as associated with cytomegalovirus.

Donors formed part of the validation cohort, which comprised about 130 subjects and was distinct from the first cohort of 666 subjects. Libraries came from the immunoSEQ multiplex PCR assay. In the original analysis: A statistical classification framework was built for diagnosing cytomegalovirus status from the catalog of TCR beta chain sequences. Drawn from immuneACCESS, this table holds only the in-frame rearrangements with V and J called that TCRdb kept. Clones are partly lost; checked studies trace under half to an unresolved V gene and leave the rest unexplained. The D gene and trimming were derived from the DNA, and the V and J assignments and clone size from that table. The sample yields approximately 170,000 clones; roughly 84% were counted once. The top ten hold around 9.6% of the sample. In the case of this clone: It lacks a known antigen. Per-nucleotide qualities are absent, and no much larger clonotype sits a single base away.

The germline V gene encodes CDR1 SGHKS and CDR2 YYEKEE (reference sequence). V is shortened by 3 bases, J by 0 bases, and the region joining them spans 11 bases. The CDR3 runs 15 residues from the cysteine to the phenylalanine. The sequence is cut down to CDR3 DNA, 45 bases in frame from base 1. The sequencing sample was made of PBMCs. The clonotype originates from a man younger than 40 in good health and CMV-seropositive. The sequence links TRBV5-5 to TRBJ2-3, with the D gene call left open. The DNA sequence is as follows: TGTGCCAGCAGCTCCCCGGGTGTGAGCACAGATACGCAGTATTTT. This gives the protein CASSSPGVSTDTQYF. When the CDR3 is completed using the reference TRBV5-5 and TRBJ2-3 genes on either side, the full variable domain is DAGVTQSPTHLIKTRGQQVTLRCSPISGHKSVSWYQQVLGQGPQFIFQYYEKEERGRGNFPDRFSARQFPNYSSELNVNALLLGDSALYLCASSSPGVSTDTQYFGPGTRLTVL.